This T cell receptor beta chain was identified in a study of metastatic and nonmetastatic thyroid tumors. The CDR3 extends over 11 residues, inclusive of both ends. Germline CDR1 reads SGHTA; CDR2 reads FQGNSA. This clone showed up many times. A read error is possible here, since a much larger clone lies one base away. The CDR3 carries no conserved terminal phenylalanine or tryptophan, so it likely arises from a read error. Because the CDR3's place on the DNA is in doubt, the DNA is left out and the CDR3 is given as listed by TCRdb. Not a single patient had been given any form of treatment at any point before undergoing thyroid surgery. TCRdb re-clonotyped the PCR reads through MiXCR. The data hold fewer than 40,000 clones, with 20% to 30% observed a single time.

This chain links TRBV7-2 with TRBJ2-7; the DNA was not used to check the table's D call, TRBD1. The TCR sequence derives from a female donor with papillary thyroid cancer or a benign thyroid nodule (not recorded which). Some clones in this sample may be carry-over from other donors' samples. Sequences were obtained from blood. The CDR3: CASSAGGTLYS.